This TCR beta chain is from a study of cytomegalovirus exposure and HLA in healthy donors. Findings and caveats of the study: Clusters of TCRs from the first cohort tended to co-occur in the roughly 120 validation repertoires (as a later analysis found). Among the CMV-associated chains, a few were confirmed in vitro as specific for CMV antigens. Both high specificity and high sensitivity reportedly marked the classifier's diagnosis of cytomegalovirus status.

The donors were part of the validation cohort of 100 to 150 subjects. That cohort was separate from the first cohort, which comprised some 670 subjects. As regards this clone: Antigen unknown.

The protocol was immunoSEQ multiplex PCR, while the TCRdb copy is restricted to in-frame clones and leaves out a portion. The table includes 250,000 to 400,000 clones, around 87% detected once. What was sequenced was PBMCs. The receptor comes from a woman in her 30s in good health and CMV-seropositive.

The CDR3 nucleotides are TGTGCCAGCAGCCCATCCCCAGGCAGAGAGACCCAGTACTTC. Its translation: CASSPSPGRETQYF. The rearrangement joins TRBV28 to TRBJ2-5, with no clear D. The CDR3 consists of 14 residues. Trimming shortened V by 6 bases and J by 4 bases, and 15 bases separated the two germline ends. Germline loops: CDR1 MDHEN, CDR2 SYDVKM.